Shown below are 17 T cell receptor beta chains from a single sample sequenced in a study of blood T cell repertoires in COVID-19. Here immunoSEQ multiplex PCR was the method, and the copy in TCRdb shows in-frame clones only, minus some. The table lists roughly 220,000 clones, around 84% of them singletons. The sample consisted of PBMCs or T cells enriched from blood (not recorded which). The receptors here all came from a man aged 25-40 years with acute COVID-19.

The chain links TRBV6-5 to TRBJ1-3, with D perhaps TRBD1 (5 bases). Germline loops: CDR1 MNHEY, CDR2 SVGAGI. V lost 7 bases, J lost 3 bases, and 13 bases lay in between. The CDR3 is 14 residues long. For the CDR3, the DNA is TGTGCCAGCATCTGGTGGGGGGGTGGAAACACCATATATTTT. The encoded protein is CASIWWGGGNTIYF.

The V call is TRBV7-9, the J call TRBJ1-6; a weak D match, TRBD1 (6 bases). There are 15 residues in the CDR3. In germline, CDR1 is SEHNR, CDR2 FQNEAQ (reference sequence). The germline V and J ends were trimmed by 4 bases and 13 bases, with 20 bases remaining between them. In nucleotides, the CDR3 is TGTGCCAGCAGCTCTCCGGGACACTCAAGCACGCCCCTCCACTTT. Its protein is CASSSPGHSSTPLHF. Together with reference TRBV7-9 and TRBJ1-6, the CDR3 gives the full variable domain: DTGVSQNPRHKITKRGQNVTFRCDPISEHNRLYWYRQTLGQGPEFLTYFQNEAQLEKSRLLSDRFSAERPKGSFSTLEIQRTEQGDSAMYLCASSSPGHSSTPLHFGNGTRLTVT.

J is TRBJ1-5 and V is TRBV6-1; D is unresolved. Looked up from germline, CDR1 is MNHNS and CDR2 is SASEGT. The germline V and J ends were trimmed by 3 bases and 9 bases, with 9 bases remaining between them. The CDR3 sequence is 12 residues long. DNA for the CDR3: TGTGCCAGCAGTGATGGTAGTCGGCCCCAGCATTTT. Translated: CASSDGSRPQHF.

This clone showed up just a few times. The V and J genes are TRBV5-4 and TRBJ1-2; TRBD1 is a possible D gene (5 bases). This CDR3 is built from 15 residues. CDR1 is SGHNT, CDR2 YYREEE, per germline (reference sequence). Trimming pared 5 bases from V and 5 bases from J, leaving 19 bases between. CDR3 region: CASRFGQTAGYGYTF. The CDR3 nucleotides read TGTGCCAGCAGGTTTGGGCAGACAGCAGGATATGGCTACACCTTC.

The chain carries TRBV2 and TRBJ2-2; D could derive from TRBD1 or TRBD2 (8 bases each). Per the germline V gene, CDR1 is SNHLY and CDR2 is FYNNEI. The CDR3 extends over 14 amino acids. Between the trimmed V and J ends, which lost 10 bases and 4 bases, there was a span of 16 bases. The CDR3 nucleotides are TGTGCCACCAGGGGGCGGGAGGTCACCGGGGAGCTGTTTTTT. This sequence encodes CATRGREVTGELFF.

This clone came up once. This chain links TRBV9 with TRBJ2-1; tentatively, D is TRBD1 (5 bases). The CDR3 spans 14 residues. Germline CDR1 is SGDLS and CDR2 is YYNGEE. The V end was cut by 4 bases, the J end by 7 bases, with 15 bases between. The CDR3 spells CASSLRQSQNEQFF. The CDR3 region has the DNA TGTGCCAGCAGCCTTCGACAGTCCCAGAATGAGCAGTTCTTC.

In nucleotides, the CDR3 is TGTGCCACAAACAGGGGGCCGACTGAAGCTTTCTTT. Its translation: CATNRGPTEAFF. The rearrangement uses TRBV6-5 and TRBJ1-1; 9 bases match TRBD1. Germline V gene data show CDR1 as MNHEY and CDR2 as SVGAGI. This CDR3 contains 12 residues. With 10 bases clipped from V and 5 bases from J, the junction kept 5 bases outside the gene matches.

The V gene is TRBV7-3, the J gene TRBJ2-1, with a weak D call TRBD2 (6 bases). V was shortened by 6 bases and J by 9 bases, with 15 bases between the two germline ends. Germline CDR1 reads SGHTA; CDR2 reads FQGTGA. The CDR3 spans 13 residues. DNA for the CDR3: TGTGCCAGCAGTTCCGGGAGTCACCCTGAGCAGTTCTTC. Its translation: CASSSGSHPEQFF.

CDR3 nucleotide sequence: TGTGCCAGCAGCCAGACCCTTCGACAGGGGGAGGATGGCTACACCTTC. Translating it yields CASSQTLRQGEDGYTF. This chain joins TRBV4-2 and TRBJ1-2, with TRBD1 matching over 9 bases. V trimming: 3 bases; J trimming: 6 bases; junction bases outside the gene matches: 11. Per germline, CDR1 LGHNA and CDR2 YNFKEQ. The CDR3 covers 16 residues.

The rearrangement joins TRBV7-2 to TRBJ2-1; the D gene is possibly TRBD2 (6 bases). Germline CDR1 is SGHTA and CDR2 is FQGNSA. V was trimmed by 6 bases and J by 3 bases, leaving 9 bases between them. The CDR3 covers 13 residues. The CDR3 is CASSWTIYNEQFF. Here the CDR3 DNA reads TGTGCCAGCAGTTGGACTATCTACAATGAGCAGTTCTTC.

The genes are TRBV28 and TRBJ1-3; D perhaps matches TRBD1 (5 bases). Trimming shortened V by 8 bases and J by 3 bases, and 23 bases separated the two germline ends. Germline loops: CDR1 MDHEN, CDR2 SYDVKM. There are 17 residues in the CDR3. The CDR3: CASAPGESNLFGNTIYF. As DNA, the CDR3 is TGTGCCAGCGCCCCGGGGGAGAGCAACCTATTTGGAAACACCATATATTTT. Looking up the rest from reference TRBV28 and TRBJ1-3 gives the full variable domain: DVKVTQSSRYLVKRTGEKVFLECVQDMDHENMFWYRQDPGLGLRLIYFSYDVKMKEKGDIPEGYSVSREKKERFSLILESASTNQTSMYLCASAPGESNLFGNTIYFGEGSWLTVV.

The chain is built from TRBV5-5 and TRBJ1-5; D remains ambiguous. The V and J ends lost 0 bases and 2 bases respectively, with 6 bases between them. The CDR3 is made up of 14 amino acids. The V gene's germline CDR1 is SGHKS and CDR2 YYEKEE (reference sequence). In DNA, the CDR3 is TGTGCCAGCAGCTTGGAGCAGGGCAATCAGCCCCAGCATTTT. Translation gives CASSLEQGNQPQHF.

The chain couples TRBV12-3 or TRBV12-4 to TRBJ1-2; 7 bases line up with TRBD1. The trim removed 5 bases at V and 8 bases at J, leaving 5 bases unmatched. This CDR3 is built from 12 residues. For the CDR3, the DNA is TGTGCCAGCAGTCCAAGGGGGCAGGGCTACACCTTC. This encodes CASSPRGQGYTF.

The chain combines TRBV6-5 with TRBJ1-5; D is unresolved. CDR1 and CDR2 from the germline V gene are MNHEY and SVGAGI. The germline V and J ends were trimmed by 5 bases and 7 bases, with 18 bases remaining between them. There are 15 residues in the CDR3. The CDR3 coding sequence is TGTGCCAGCAGTCCTACGGGCGGGCCGGGGCAGCCCCAGCATTTT. As protein: CASSPTGGPGQPQHF.

V gene TRBV10-3 combines with J gene TRBJ2-3; D perhaps matches TRBD1 (5 bases). Trimming cost V 10 bases and J 2 bases, with 13 bases left between them. Germline loops: CDR1 ENHRY, CDR2 SYGVKD. The CDR3 has 13 amino acids. CDR3 protein: CASRQPNTDTQYF. The CDR3 DNA is TGTGCCAGTCGACAGCCAAACACAGATACGCAGTATTTT.

The rearrangement uses TRBV9 and TRBJ2-7, with 7 nucleotides matching TRBD2. With V trimmed by 0 bases and J by 6 bases, 3 bases remained unmatched. The germline CDR1 and CDR2 sequences are SGDLS and YYNGEE. The CDR3 consists of 13 residues. As DNA, the CDR3 is TGTGCCAGCAGCGTAGTGGGAGGGCGCGAGCAGTACTTC. This translates into CASSVVGGREQYF. Combining the CDR3 with reference TRBV9 and TRBJ2-7 gives the whole variable domain DSGVTQTPKHLITATGQRVTLRCSPRSGDLSVYWYQQSLDQGLQFLIQYYNGEERAKGNILERFSAQQFPDLHSELNLSSLELGDSALYFCASSVVGGREQYFGPGTRLTVT.

The chain links TRBV5-1 to TRBJ2-3; 8 bases agree with TRBD2. This CDR3 contains 16 residues. Germline V lookup: CDR1 SGHRS, CDR2 YFSETQ. Trimming at V came to 4 bases and at J to 3 bases, leaving 10 bases not matched to a gene. The CDR3 coding sequence is TGCGCCAGCAGCCGGTTCCGGGGGGGCCGGACAGATACGCAGTATTTT. Translating it yields CASSRFRGGRTDTQYF.